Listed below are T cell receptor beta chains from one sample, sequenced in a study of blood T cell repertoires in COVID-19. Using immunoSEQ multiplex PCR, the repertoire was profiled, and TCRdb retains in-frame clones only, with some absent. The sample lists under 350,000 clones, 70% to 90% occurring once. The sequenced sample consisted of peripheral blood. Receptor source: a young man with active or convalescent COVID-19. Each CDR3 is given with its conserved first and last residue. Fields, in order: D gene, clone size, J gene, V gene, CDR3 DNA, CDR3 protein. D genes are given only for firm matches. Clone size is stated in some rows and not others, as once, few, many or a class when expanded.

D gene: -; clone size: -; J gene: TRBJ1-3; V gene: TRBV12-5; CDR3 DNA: TGTGCTAGTGGTTTCTCTAACAGGGCTGGAAACACCATATATTTT; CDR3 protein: CASGFSNRAGNTIYF
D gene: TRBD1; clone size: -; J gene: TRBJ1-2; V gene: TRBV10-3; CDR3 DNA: TGTGCCATCAGTGAATTTACCGAACGAGAAAGGGGGACAGGCGGCTACACCTTC; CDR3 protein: CAISEFTERERGTGGYTF
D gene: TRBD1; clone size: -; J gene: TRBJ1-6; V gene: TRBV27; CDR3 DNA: TGTGCCAGCCACGGGACAGAGCCCTTCAATAATTCACCCCTCCACTTT; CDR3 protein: CASHGTEPFNNSPLHF
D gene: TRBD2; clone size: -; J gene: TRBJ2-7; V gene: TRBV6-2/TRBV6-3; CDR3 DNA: TGTGCCAGCAGTCCGTTAGCGGGAAACACCGGCGAGCAGTACTTC; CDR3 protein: CASSPLAGNTGEQYF
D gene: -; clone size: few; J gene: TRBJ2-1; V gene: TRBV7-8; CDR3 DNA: TGTGCCAGCAGCTTAGGGGGCGGTCCCTACAATGAGCAGTTCTTC; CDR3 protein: CASSLGGGPYNEQFF
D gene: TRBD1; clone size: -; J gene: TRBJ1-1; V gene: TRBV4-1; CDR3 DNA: TGCGCCAGCACCAGGGGGGACACTGAAGCTTTCTTT; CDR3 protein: CASTRGDTEAFF
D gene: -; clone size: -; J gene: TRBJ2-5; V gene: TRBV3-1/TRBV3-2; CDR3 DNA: TGTGCCAGCGGTAGAGGCCGACAAGAGACCCAGTACTTC; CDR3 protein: CASGRGRQETQYF
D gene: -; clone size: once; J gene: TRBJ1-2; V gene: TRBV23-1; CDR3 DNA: TGCGCCAGCAGTCATCCGGGACTGAGGATCTATGGCTACACCTTC; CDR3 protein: CASSHPGLRIYGYTF
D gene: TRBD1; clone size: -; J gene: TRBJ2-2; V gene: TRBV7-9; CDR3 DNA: TGTGCCAGCAGCCCTCACGGACAGGGAGGCTTAATGGACACCGGGGAGCTGTTTTTT; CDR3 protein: CASSPHGQGGLMDTGELFF
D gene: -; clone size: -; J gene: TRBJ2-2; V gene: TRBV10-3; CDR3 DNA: TGTGCCATCAGCCCCAGGGACACCGGGGAGCTGTTTTTT; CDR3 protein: CAISPRDTGELFF